The source of this T cell receptor (beta chain) is a study of cytomegalovirus exposure and HLA in healthy donors. Method: immunoSEQ multiplex PCR; TCRdb's copy keeps in-frame clones and lacks some. This table holds around 99,000 clones, 85% to 90% found once. V was clipped by 0 bases and J by 1 base, with 12 bases between them. This CDR3 is 16 amino acids long. The germline CDR1 and CDR2 sequences are LGHNA and YNFKEQ. This clone was seen only once. The receptor comes from a woman between 18 and 29 years old in good health and CMV-seronegative. The chain links TRBV4-2 to TRBJ1-1; D not resolved. The sequencing input was PBMCs. CDR3 in amino acids: CASSQENSPGNTEAFF. The CDR3, as DNA: TGTGCCAGCAGCCAAGAAAATAGTCCTGGGAACACTGAAGCTTTCTTT.